Each of the 3 T cell receptor beta chains below was sequenced from the same sample in a study of vaccination effects on CD4 cells after COVID-19. After expansion with viral peptide pools in the ViraFEST assay, antigen-specific CD4+ T cells were sequenced. It was after approximately 10 days of culture that CD4+ T cells were isolated. Neither prior SARS-CoV-2 infection nor positive nucleocapsid antibodies were present in the vaccine recipients. Which antigens these TCRs recognize remains unknown. TCRdb keeps only in-frame clones here, not all; method: immunoSEQ multiplex PCR. The sample yields 35,000 to 55,000 clones, around three quarters seen once. The input for sequencing was CD4+ T cells from PBMCs cultured with SARS-CoV-2 spike peptides, taken before COVID-19 vaccination. Source of these receptors: a human donor who received a COVID-19 vaccine.

The J gene is TRBJ1-5, the V gene TRBV19; no reliable D call. The germline V gene encodes CDR1 LNHDA and CDR2 SQIVND (reference sequence). V lost 1 base and J 1 base, leaving 5 bases between the germline ends. The CDR3 contains 14 residues. The DNA for the CDR3 is TGTGCCAGTAGTATAGGCGTGAGCAATCAGCCCCAGCATTTT. This codes for CASSIGVSNQPQHF.

The chain employs TRBV7-2 and TRBJ1-5; 7 bases are a match to TRBD1. The germline V gene encodes CDR1 SGHTA and CDR2 FQGNSA. The CDR3 covers 15 residues. Trimming cost V 5 bases and J 5 bases; bases outside gene matches: 9. CDR3 in DNA: TGTGCCAGCAGCAAACAGACAGGGCGGGATCAGCCCCAGCATTTT. Protein: CASSKQTGRDQPQHF.

The chain is built from TRBV9 and TRBJ1-2; TRBD1 matches 7 bases. V shed 0 bases and J 8 bases; nucleotides not matched to a gene: 10. Per germline, CDR1 SGDLS and CDR2 YYNGEE. The CDR3 runs to 15 residues. CDR3 in DNA: TGTGCCAGCAGCGTAGATATCACAGGGGATCGGGGCTACACCTTC. It translates to CASSVDITGDRGYTF.